A selection of T cell receptor beta chains follows, all from one sample in a study of blood T cell repertoires in COVID-19. Assay: immunoSEQ multiplex PCR; the TCRdb copy retains only in-frame clones and omits some. The data hold about 140,000 clones, with around 86% observed a single time. Sequencing used peripheral blood. These receptors were taken from a human donor in a cohort sampled during active COVID-19. Each CDR3 is given with its conserved first and last residue. The order of the fields is clone size, D gene, J gene, V gene, CDR3 protein, CDR3 DNA. A D gene is named only where the DNA matches it firmly. Part of the rows lack a size; the others show once, few, many or a class for expanded clones.

clone_size: NA; d_call: TRBD2; j_call: TRBJ2-1; v_call: TRBV7-3; cdr3_aa: CASSPTGGTSPSNRAYNEQFF; cdr3_nt: TGTGCCAGCAGCCCGACGGGGGGGACTAGTCCCTCCAACAGGGCCTACAATGAGCAGTTCTTC
clone_size: NA; d_call: NA; j_call: TRBJ2-1; v_call: TRBV14; cdr3_aa: CASSRSRLAEQFF; cdr3_nt: TGTGCCAGCAGCCGTTCGAGGTTGGCGGAGCAGTTCTTC
clone_size: NA; d_call: TRBD1; j_call: TRBJ2-1; v_call: TRBV9; cdr3_aa: CASTGQDAYNEQFF; cdr3_nt: TGTGCCAGCACCGGACAGGATGCCTACAATGAGCAGTTCTTC
clone_size: NA; d_call: NA; j_call: TRBJ2-5; v_call: TRBV6-4; cdr3_aa: CASSEGPAGTQYF; cdr3_nt: TGTGCCTCCAGTGAGGGGCCAGCCGGGACCCAGTACTTC
clone_size: NA; d_call: NA; j_call: TRBJ1-2; v_call: TRBV30; cdr3_aa: CAWSVSGYGYTF; cdr3_nt: TGTGCCTGGAGTGTATCGGGGTATGGCTACACCTTC
clone_size: NA; d_call: TRBD2; j_call: TRBJ2-1; v_call: TRBV2; cdr3_aa: CASSRTSGSRDNEQFF; cdr3_nt: TGTGCCAGCAGCAGGACTAGCGGGAGTCGTGACAATGAGCAGTTCTTC
clone_size: NA; d_call: NA; j_call: TRBJ1-1; v_call: TRBV28; cdr3_aa: CASSPHINTEAFF; cdr3_nt: TGTGCCAGCAGCCCACACATAAACACTGAAGCTTTCTTT
clone_size: NA; d_call: TRBD2; j_call: TRBJ2-1; v_call: TRBV29-1; cdr3_aa: CSVRTSGNNNEQFF; cdr3_nt: TGCAGCGTGCGGACTAGCGGGAATAACAATGAGCAGTTCTTC
clone_size: NA; d_call: NA; j_call: TRBJ2-3; v_call: TRBV7-9; cdr3_aa: CASSLGTPDTQYF; cdr3_nt: TGTGCCAGCAGCTTGGGCACCCCAGATACGCAGTATTTT
clone_size: once; d_call: NA; j_call: TRBJ2-5; v_call: TRBV3-1/TRBV3-2; cdr3_aa: CASSQGETQETQYF; cdr3_nt: TGTGCCAGCAGCCAAGGGGAGACCCAAGAGACCCAGTACTTC
clone_size: NA; d_call: TRBD1; j_call: TRBJ1-2; v_call: TRBV29-1; cdr3_aa: CSVEKGTGLVYGYTF; cdr3_nt: TGCAGCGTTGAAAAAGGGACAGGTCTGGTCTATGGCTACACCTTC
clone_size: NA; d_call: TRBD2; j_call: TRBJ2-1; v_call: TRBV10-3; cdr3_aa: CAISGGGLRDNEQFF; cdr3_nt: TGTGCCATCAGTGGGGGAGGGCTAAGGGACAATGAGCAGTTCTTC
clone_size: NA; d_call: NA; j_call: TRBJ1-4; v_call: TRBV18; cdr3_aa: CASSPMGGAEKLFF; cdr3_nt: TGTGCCAGCTCACCAATGGGGGGAGCTGAAAAACTGTTTTTT
clone_size: NA; d_call: TRBD1; j_call: TRBJ1-6; v_call: TRBV3-1/TRBV3-2; cdr3_aa: CASSQGTGDNSPLHF; cdr3_nt: TGTGCCAGCAGCCAAGGGACAGGGGATAATTCACCCCTCCACTTT
clone_size: NA; d_call: TRBD1; j_call: TRBJ2-1; v_call: TRBV5-1; cdr3_aa: CASSLQDREDEQFF; cdr3_nt: TGCGCCAGCAGCTTGCAGGACAGGGAGGATGAGCAGTTCTTC